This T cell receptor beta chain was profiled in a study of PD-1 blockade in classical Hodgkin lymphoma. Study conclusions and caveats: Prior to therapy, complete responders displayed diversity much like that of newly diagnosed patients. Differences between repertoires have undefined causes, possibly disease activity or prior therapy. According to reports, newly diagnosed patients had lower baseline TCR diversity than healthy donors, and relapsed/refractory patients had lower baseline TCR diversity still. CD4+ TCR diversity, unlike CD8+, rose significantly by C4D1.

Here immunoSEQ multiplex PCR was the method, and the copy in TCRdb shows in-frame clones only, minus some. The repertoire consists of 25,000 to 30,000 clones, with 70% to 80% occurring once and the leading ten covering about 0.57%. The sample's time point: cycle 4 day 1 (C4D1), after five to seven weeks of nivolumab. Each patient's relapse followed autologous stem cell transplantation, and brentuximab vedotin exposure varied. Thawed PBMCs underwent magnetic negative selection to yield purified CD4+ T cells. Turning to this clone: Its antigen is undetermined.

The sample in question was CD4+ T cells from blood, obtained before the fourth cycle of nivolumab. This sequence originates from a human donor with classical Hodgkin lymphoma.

CDR3 region: CASGGYNEQFF. The CDR3 DNA reads as TGTGCCAGCGGGGGTTACAATGAGCAGTTCTTC. The chain combines TRBV6-6 with TRBJ2-1; D is tentatively TRBD1 or TRBD2 (5 bases each). CDR3 length: 11 amino acids. Germline CDR1 MNHNY, CDR2 SVGAGI (reference sequence). With 8 bases removed from V and 4 bases from J, the gap between germline ends came to 6 bases.